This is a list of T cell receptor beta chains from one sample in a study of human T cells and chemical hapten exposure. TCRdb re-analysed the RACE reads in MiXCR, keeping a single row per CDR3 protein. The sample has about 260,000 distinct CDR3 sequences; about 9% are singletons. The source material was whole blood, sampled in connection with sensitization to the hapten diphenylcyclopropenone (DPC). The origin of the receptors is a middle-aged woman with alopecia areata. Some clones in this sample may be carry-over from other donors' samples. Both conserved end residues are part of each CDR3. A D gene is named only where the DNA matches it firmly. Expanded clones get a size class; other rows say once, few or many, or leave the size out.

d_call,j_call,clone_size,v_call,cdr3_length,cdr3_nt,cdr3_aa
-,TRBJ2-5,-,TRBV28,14,TGTGCCAGCAGTTCCCTCGCTTTAATCGGGGCCCAGTACTTC,CASSSLALIGAQYF
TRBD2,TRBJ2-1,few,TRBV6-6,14,TGTGCCAGCAACCTACTAGCGGCGTACAATGAGCAGTTCTTC,CASNLLAAYNEQFF
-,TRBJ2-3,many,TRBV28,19,TGTGCCAGCAGTCCCGGGACCTTTGGGGTAGCGGTGTACACAGATACGCAGTATTTT,CASSPGTFGVAVYTDTQYF
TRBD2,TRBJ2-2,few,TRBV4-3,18,TGCGCCAGCAGCCAAATGACTAGCGGGAAAGGGTATACCGGGGAGCTGTTTTTT,CASSQMTSGKGYTGELFF
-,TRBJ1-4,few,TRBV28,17,TGTGCCAGCAATCAAGTGTCAGCCGGCCCCCTTGGAGAAAAACTGTTTTTT,CASNQVSAGPLGEKLFF
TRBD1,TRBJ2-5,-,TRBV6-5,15,TGTGCCAGCAGTTGGGCCTGGACAGGGGGGGAGACCCAGTACTTC,CASSWAWTGGETQYF
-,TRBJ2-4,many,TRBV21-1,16,TGTGCCAGCAGCTGTCGCCCCACAGGGGGGATGAACATTCAGTACTTC,CASSCRPTGGMNIQYF
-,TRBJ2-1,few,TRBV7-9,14,TGTACCAGCAGCTTATTTGCGGAAATCAATGAGCAGTTCTTC,CTSSLFAEINEQFF
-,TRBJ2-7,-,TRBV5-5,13,TGTGCCAGCAGCTTGGAGTTGAGGGCCGAGCAGTACTTC,CASSLELRAEQYF
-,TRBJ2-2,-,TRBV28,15,TGTGCCAGCAGCACCCAAGGGGCTGGGTATGGGGAGCTGTTTTTT,CASSTQGAGYGELFF
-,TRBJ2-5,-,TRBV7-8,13,TGTGCCAGCAGTTCTGGACTAAGCGGGACCCAGTACTTC,CASSSGLSGTQYF
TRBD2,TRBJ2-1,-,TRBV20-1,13,TGCAGTGCTAGACCTGCGGGACTAAATGAGCAGTTCTTC,CSARPAGLNEQFF
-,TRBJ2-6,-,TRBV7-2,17,TGTGCCAGCAGCTTAAACGGCCAGGGCTCTGGGGCCAACGTCCTGACTTTC,CASSLNGQGSGANVLTF
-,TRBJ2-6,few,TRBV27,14,TGTGCCAGCAGTTTTTTCTCTGGGGCCAACGTCCTGACTTTC,CASSFFSGANVLTF
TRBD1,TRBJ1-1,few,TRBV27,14,TGTGCCAGCAGTTTATCGGCAGGGGGCTTTGAAGCTTTCTTT,CASSLSAGGFEAFF
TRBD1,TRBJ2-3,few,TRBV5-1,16,TGCGCCAGCAGCAAGAGACAGGGGGCAAGAACAGATACGCAGTATTTT,CASSKRQGARTDTQYF
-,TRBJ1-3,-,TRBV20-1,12,TGCAGTGCTTGGGGAAATGGAAACACCATATATTTT,CSAWGNGNTIYF
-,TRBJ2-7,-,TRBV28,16,TGTGCCACTTCGAGTGGGGCGACAGACTCCCTACGCGAGCAGTACTTC,CATSSGATDSLREQYF
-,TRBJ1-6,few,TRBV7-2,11,TGTGCCAGCAGCTCCGATTCACCCCTCCACTTT,CASSSDSPLHF
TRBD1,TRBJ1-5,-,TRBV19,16,TGTGCCAGTAGTATGGATATCGGGACAGCTAATCAGCCCCAGCATTTT,CASSMDIGTANQPQHF
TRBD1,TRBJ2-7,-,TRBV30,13,TGTGCCTGGAGTGGGACAGGGAACTACGAGCAGTACTTC,CAWSGTGNYEQYF
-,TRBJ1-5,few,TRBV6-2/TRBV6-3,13,TGTGCCAGCAGTTACGGGGGGGCTCAGCCCCAGCATTTT,CASSYGGAQPQHF
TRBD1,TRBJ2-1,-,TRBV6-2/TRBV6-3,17,TGTGCCAGCAGTTATTTTAGGGACAGGGAGGTAAGGAATGAGCAGTTCTTC,CASSYFRDREVRNEQFF
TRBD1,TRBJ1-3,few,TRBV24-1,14,TGTGCCACCATGGGACAGGGATCTGGAAACACCATATATTTT,CATMGQGSGNTIYF
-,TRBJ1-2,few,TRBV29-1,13,TGCAGCGGCGGCTCAGAGGGGAACTATGGCTACACCTTC,CSGGSEGNYGYTF
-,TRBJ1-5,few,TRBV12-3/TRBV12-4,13,TGTGCCAGCAGTTTGGGGGGGCAGCAGCCCCAGCATTTT,CASSLGGQQPQHF
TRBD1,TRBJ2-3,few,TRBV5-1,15,TGCGCCAGCAGCGGGGACAGGGGCAGTACAGATACGCAGTATTTT,CASSGDRGSTDTQYF
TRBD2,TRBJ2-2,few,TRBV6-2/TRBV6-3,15,TGTGCCAGCAAAGCGGGAGGGCCGGGCACCGGGGAGCTGTTTTTT,CASKAGGPGTGELFF
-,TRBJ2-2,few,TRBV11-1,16,TGTGCCAGCAGCCTGAAAGGGACCCCGAACACCGGGGAGCTGTTTTTT,CASSLKGTPNTGELFF
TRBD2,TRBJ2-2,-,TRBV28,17,TGTGCCAGCACCCTACCGGTCGGGAGGGCCCGCGGCGGGGAGCTGTTTTTT,CASTLPVGRARGGELFF
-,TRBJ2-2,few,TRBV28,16,TGTGCCAGCAGTTTACTGATGACCGGGAACACCGGGGAGCTGTTTTTT,CASSLLMTGNTGELFF
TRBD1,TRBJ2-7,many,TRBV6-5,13,TGTGCCAGCAGTAGGGGACAGTCCTACGAGCAGTACTTC,CASSRGQSYEQYF
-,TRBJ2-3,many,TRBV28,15,TGTGCCAGCGGTTCCCCAGGGGTTAGCACAGATACGCAGTATTTT,CASGSPGVSTDTQYF
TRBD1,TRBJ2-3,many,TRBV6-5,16,TGTGCCAGCAGTCCTTCGGACAGGGCCGGCACAGATACGCAGTATTTT,CASSPSDRAGTDTQYF
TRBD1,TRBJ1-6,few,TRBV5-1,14,TGCGCCAGCAGCTGGCAGGGGGATAATTCACCCCTCCACTTT,CASSWQGDNSPLHF
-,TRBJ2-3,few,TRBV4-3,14,TGCGCCAGCAGCCAAGACGGTCCTAGAGATACGCAGTATTTT,CASSQDGPRDTQYF
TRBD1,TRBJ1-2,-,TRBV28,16,TGTGCCAGCAGTCTCCAGGGGGCAGGAGGTTCCTATGGCTACACCTTC,CASSLQGAGGSYGYTF
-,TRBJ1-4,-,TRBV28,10,TGTGCCACCGAGGGGGAAAAACTGTTTTTT,CATEGEKLFF
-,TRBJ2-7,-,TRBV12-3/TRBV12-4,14,TGTGCCAGCAGTCCGGCGGTCGGGAGTTACGAGCAGTACTTC,CASSPAVGSYEQYF
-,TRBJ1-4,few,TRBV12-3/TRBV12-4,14,TGTGCCAGCAGCTCCTGGACCGGGAATGAAAAACTGTTTTTT,CASSSWTGNEKLFF
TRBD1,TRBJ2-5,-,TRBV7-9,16,TGTGCCAGCAGCTCCCCGCTACGGGACAGTAGGGAGACCCAGTACTTC,CASSSPLRDSRETQYF
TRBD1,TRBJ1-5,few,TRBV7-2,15,TGTGCCAGCAGCTCACAGGGGGCCCAGAGTCAGCCCCAGCATTTT,CASSSQGAQSQPQHF
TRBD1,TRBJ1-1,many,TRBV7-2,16,TGTGCCAGCAGCTTAACTACAGGGGTGGTGAACACTGAAGCTTTCTTT,CASSLTTGVVNTEAFF
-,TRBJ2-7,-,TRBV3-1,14,TGTGCCAGCAGTCTCGTGGCGGATTCCTACGAGCAGTACTTC,CASSLVADSYEQYF
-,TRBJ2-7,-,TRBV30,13,TGTGCCTGGAGTACGCAGGGTGGGTACGAGCAGTACTTC,CAWSTQGGYEQYF
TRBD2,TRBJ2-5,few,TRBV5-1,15,TGCGCCAGCAGCTTGGACGGGACTAGCCAAGAGACCCAGTACTTC,CASSLDGTSQETQYF
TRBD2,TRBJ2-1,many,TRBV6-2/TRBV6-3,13,TGTGCCAGCAGAGGGACTAGCAACAATGAGCAGTTCTTC,CASRGTSNNEQFF
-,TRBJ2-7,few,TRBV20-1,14,TGCAGTGCTAGGCCCAGTTTTAGCTCCTACGAGCAGTACTTC,CSARPSFSSYEQYF
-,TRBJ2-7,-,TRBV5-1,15,TGCGCCAGCAGCTTCCAGGCCTGGAGCTGGTACGAGCAGTACTTC,CASSFQAWSWYEQYF
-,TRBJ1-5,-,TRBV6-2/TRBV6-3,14,TGTGCCAGCAGTTACTCAGGGAGCAATCAGCCCCAGCATTTT,CASSYSGSNQPQHF
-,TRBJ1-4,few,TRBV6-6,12,TGTGCCAGCGCCTTGGTTTACGAAAAACTGTTTTTT,CASALVYEKLFF
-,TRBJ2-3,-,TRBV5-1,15,TGCGCCAGCAGCTTGGCGGGTAGAAGCACAGATACGCAGTATTTT,CASSLAGRSTDTQYF
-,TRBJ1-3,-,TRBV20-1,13,TGCAGTGCTAGAGATCTAGCCGGAAACACCATATATTTT,CSARDLAGNTIYF
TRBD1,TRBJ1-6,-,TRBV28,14,TGTGCCAGCAGTCCGGGACAGCGCCGGTCACCCCTCCACTTT,CASSPGQRRSPLHF
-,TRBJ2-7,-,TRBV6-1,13,TGTGCCAGCAGTGACAGGGTCCTAGTGGAGCAGTACTTC,CASSDRVLVEQYF